The sequence of this T cell receptor beta chain was determined in a study of human T cells and chemical hapten exposure. As for time point: pre-sensitization, week 0. Treatment reported: therapeutic diphenylcyclopropenone sensitization with weekly scalp DPC. TCRdb reprocessed the RACE reads via MiXCR and lists one record per CDR3 protein. The sample has roughly 100,000 distinct CDR3 sequences; roughly 12% are singletons. The CDR3 contains 15 residues. CDR1 and CDR2 from the germline V gene are MNHEY and SMNVEV (reference sequence). V was pared by 3 bases and J by 5 bases, with 2 bases of the junction left unmatched. This clonotype appeared many times.

The chain has TRBV27 and TRBJ1-5, with TRBD1 identical over 12 bases. This TCR derives from a woman between 50 and 59 years old with alopecia areata. Some clones in this sample may be carry-over from other donors' samples. This sample comprised whole blood, obtained in connection with sensitization to the hapten diphenylcyclopropenone (DPC). In DNA form, the CDR3 reads TGTGCCAGCAGTTTCGGGACAGGGGGCGATCAGCCCCAGCATTTT. It yields the protein CASSFGTGGDQPQHF.